The 22 T cell receptor beta chains below were found in one sample sequenced in a study of T cells after yellow fever vaccination. TCRdb re-called the 5' RACE reads through MiXCR, storing one row per CDR3 protein. The sample contains 450,000 to 600,000 distinct CDR3 sequences, 17% of which appear only once. The sequences come from PBMCs, collected 5 days after the first yellow fever vaccination. These receptors were taken from a man younger than 35 who received the YFV17D yellow fever vaccine.

At least ten counts were recorded for this clonotype. This chain links TRBV5-6 with TRBJ2-5, with D unclear. This CDR3 contains 14 residues. Trimming took 3 bases from V and 5 from J, leaving 14 bases between them. CDR1 SGHDT and CDR2 YYEEEE come from the germline V gene. The CDR3 loop is CASSWSRVRETQYF. In nucleotides, the CDR3 is TGTGCCAGCAGCTGGAGTAGGGTTCGGGAGACCCAGTACTTC.

This clonotype has ten or more counts. This chain joins TRBV12-3 or TRBV12-4 and TRBJ2-5; D is possibly TRBD1 or TRBD2 (5 bases each). V lost 6 bases to trimming and J lost 1 base, with 9 bases between them. This CDR3 is 13 amino acids long. CDR3 protein: CASSLGPQETQYF. DNA of the CDR3: TGTGCCAGCAGCTTGGGACCCCAAGAGACCCAGTACTTC.

V and J are TRBV25-1 and TRBJ2-4, with D possibly being TRBD1 or TRBD2 (6 bases each). The CDR3 consists of 15 residues. V was shortened by 7 bases and J by 1 base, with 14 bases between the two germline ends. Per the germline V gene, CDR1 is MGHDK and CDR2 is SYGVNS. The CDR3 reads CASTGRGEAKNIQYF. The CDR3 DNA reads as TGTGCCAGCACCGGTAGGGGGGAGGCCAAAAACATTCAGTACTTC.

V is TRBV20-1 and J is TRBJ2-1; 14 nucleotides match TRBD2. Germline-derived CDR1 and CDR2 are DFQATT and SNEGSKA (reference sequence). The V and J ends lost 3 bases and 0 bases, in that order; junction bases with no gene match: 7. CDR3 length equals 18 residues. The CDR3 sequence is CSARTSGGAGSSYNEQFF. CDR3 DNA: TGCAGTGCTAGGACTAGCGGGGGGGCCGGTAGCTCCTACAATGAGCAGTTCTTC.

This clonotype was picked up a small number of times. The chain recombines TRBV4-2 with TRBJ2-4; D is unresolved. The CDR3 runs 15 residues. Trimming pared 0 bases from V and 2 bases from J, leaving 8 bases between. Germline V gives CDR1 LGHNA, CDR2 YNFKEQ. The DNA for the CDR3 is TGTGCCAGCAGCCAAGAAGAAGCGACCAAAAACATTCAGTACTTC. Its translation is CASSQEEATKNIQYF.

This clonotype was detected many times. One junction end disagrees with the germline gene, perhaps due to a read error. The chain joins TRBV4-1 to TRBJ2-1, with no clear D. There are 12 residues in the CDR3. Germline CDR1 and CDR2: MGHRA and YSYEKL. The CDR3 DNA is TGCGCCAGCAGCCAAGGATCCGGAGTCGAGGTCTTC. This gives the protein CASSQGSGVEVF.

The chain couples TRBV4-2 to TRBJ1-4, with TRBD1 matching over 9 bases. This CDR3 spans 16 amino acids. Germline V gene lookup returns CDR1 LGHNA and CDR2 YNFKEQ. Trimming at V came to 3 bases and at J to 1 base, leaving 3 bases not matched to a gene. This chain's CDR3 is CASSQGQGLTNEKLFF. CDR3 DNA sequence: TGTGCCAGCAGCCAGGGACAGGGTCTAACTAATGAAAAACTGTTTTTT.

The rearrangement links TRBV5-1 to TRBJ2-2, with TRBD2 matching over 10 bases. The germline V gene has CDR1 SGHRS and CDR2 YFSETQ. The junction had 7 bases not matched to a gene; V was cut back by 5 bases and J by 3 bases. This CDR3 is 16 amino acids long. CDR3: CASRRAGTSDTGELFF. For the CDR3, the DNA is TGCGCCAGCAGACGCGCCGGGACTAGCGACACCGGGGAGCTGTTTTTT.

The chain couples TRBV6-1 to TRBJ2-3, with 8 bases aligning to TRBD2. The CDR3 loop spans 16 amino acids. The V gene end was trimmed by 4 bases and the J gene end by 2 bases; junction bases not matched to a gene: 8. Germline CDR1 MNHNS, CDR2 SASEGT. CDR3 DNA: TGTGCCAGCAGTGCAAACGGGGGGGGGTACACAGATACGCAGTATTTT. Its protein product is CASSANGGGYTDTQYF.

This clonotype was detected only a few times. The V gene is TRBV28, the J gene TRBJ2-3, with D possibly being TRBD2 (6 bases). Trimming pared 2 bases from V and 2 bases from J, leaving 11 bases between. Germline V CDR1 and CDR2: MDHEN, SYDVKM. The CDR3 is 15 residues long. The CDR3 region has the DNA TGTGCCAGCAGTTTAAGGACTACCTACACAGATACGCAGTATTTT. Amino acid sequence: CASSLRTTYTDTQYF.

This rearrangement joins TRBV11-2 to TRBJ2-3; TRBD2 matches at 13 bases. CDR1 SGHAT and CDR2 FQNNGV come from the germline V gene. The CDR3 is made up of 18 amino acids. J gave up 4 bases and V 1 base, and 8 bases lay outside the gene matches. CDR3 DNA sequence: TGTGCCAGCAGCTTAGTTGCCGGGACTAGCGGGGCCCCAGATACGCAGTATTTT. It is translated as CASSLVAGTSGAPDTQYF.

This rearrangement joins TRBV27 to TRBJ1-2, with a tentative D call TRBD1 (5 bases). The V and J ends lost 7 bases and 7 bases respectively, with 19 bases between them. In germline, CDR1 is MNHEY, CDR2 SMNVEV (reference sequence). The CDR3 consists of 14 residues. Here the CDR3 DNA reads TGTGCCAGCACCCATCGGGGGGGGTACCCTGGCTACACCTTC. Translating gives CASTHRGGYPGYTF.

This chain links TRBV3-1 with TRBJ1-6; 10 nucleotides align to TRBD1. CDR3 length: 16 residues. Losses at the gene ends were 0 bases for V and 13 bases for J; bases not matched to a gene: 9. Germline lookup yields CDR1 LGHDT and CDR2 YNNKEL (reference sequence). CDR3 in DNA: TGTGCCAGCAGCCAAGATAGGGGACAGGGGTTTACGCCCCTCCACTTT. Protein product: CASSQDRGQGFTPLHF.

The table lists this clonotype with a few counts. This rearrangement joins TRBV20-1 to TRBJ2-1; 11 positions agree with TRBD2. After removal of 4 bases from V and 10 bases from J, the junction contained 9 bases not matched to a gene. The CDR3 runs 14 residues. CDR1 and CDR2 (germline): DFQATT, SNEGSKA (reference sequence). The CDR3 DNA reads TGCAGTGCTACCCCCGGGACTAGCGGCGGCGAGCAGTTCTTC. This gives the protein CSATPGTSGGEQFF.

The chain joins TRBV4-3 to TRBJ1-4; the D gene is possibly TRBD1 (5 bases). In germline, CDR1 is LGHNA, CDR2 YSLEER. V shed 4 bases and J shed 0 bases, with 12 bases lying between them. This CDR3 comprises 16 residues. CDR3 bases: TGCGCCAGCAGCCTGCAGGGAAGAGCAACTAATGAAAAACTGTTTTTT. Its translation: CASSLQGRATNEKLFF.

The table lists this clonotype with a few counts. The J gene is TRBJ1-4, the V gene TRBV4-1; D possibly corresponds to TRBD1 (5 bases). In germline, CDR1 is MGHRA, CDR2 YSYEKL. The CDR3 loop spans 15 amino acids. The V gene lost 3 bases and the J gene lost 1 base, with 9 bases spanning the gap. The CDR3 DNA is TGCGCCAGCAGCCAGCCCCAGGGAACTAATGAAAAACTGTTTTTT. Protein: CASSQPQGTNEKLFF.

CDR3 in DNA: TGCGCCAGCAGCCAAGCGAGGGGGCTGGGCGGGGAGCTGTTTTTT. It encodes CASSQARGLGGELFF. The chain combines TRBV4-1 with TRBJ2-2, with 7 bases identical to TRBD1. Per germline, CDR1 MGHRA and CDR2 YSYEKL. The CDR3 is made up of 15 amino acids. The V gene end was trimmed by 1 base and the J gene end by 7 bases; junction bases not matched to a gene: 6.

The rearrangement links TRBV7-9 to TRBJ1-1, with D uncertain. The CDR3 covers 12 residues. Trimming stripped 1 base from V and 11 bases from J, with 11 bases between. Germline loops: CDR1 SEHNR, CDR2 FQNEAQ (reference sequence). Written as DNA, the CDR3 is TGTGCCAGCAGCTTAGGACCGAGATTTGCTTTCTTT. It translates to CASSLGPRFAFF.

This chain uses TRBV6-1 with TRBJ1-1; 9 bases fit TRBD1. In germline, CDR1 is MNHNS, CDR2 SASEGT. The length of the CDR3 is 14 residues. V dropped 5 bases and J dropped 5; count of bases not matched to a gene: 6. CDR3 region: CASSKGQGLTEAFF. CDR3 nucleotide sequence: TGTGCCAGCAGTAAGGGACAGGGCCTAACTGAAGCTTTCTTT.

The chain joins TRBV7-8 to TRBJ2-5; 11 bases align to TRBD2. V lost 2 bases, J lost 2 bases, and 4 bases stayed unmatched. The CDR3 has 16 residues. Looked up from germline, CDR1 is SGHVS and CDR2 is FQNEAQ. The CDR3 nucleotides read TGTGCCAGCAGCTTATCAGCTAGCGGGGGGCAAGAGACCCAGTACTTC. Translating it yields CASSLSASGGQETQYF.

The chain is built from TRBV5-1 and TRBJ1-1; D ambiguous. Trimming stripped 0 bases from V and 6 bases from J, with 18 bases between. Germline V CDR1 and CDR2: SGHRS, YFSETQ. The CDR3 totals 16 residues. CDR3 region: CASSLGASTLDAEAFF. In DNA form, the CDR3 reads TGCGCCAGCAGCTTGGGGGCCTCCACCCTAGACGCTGAAGCTTTCTTT.

CDR3 DNA: TGTGCCAGCAGTTACTGGTGGCACACTGAAGCTTTCTTT. This translates into CASSYWWHTEAFF. This sequence joins TRBV6-2 or TRBV6-3 and TRBJ1-1; D remains unclear. The CDR3 has 13 amino acids. V was shortened by 1 base and J by 3 bases, with 6 bases between the two germline ends. Per germline, CDR1 MNHEY and CDR2 SVGEGT.